This is a list of T cell receptor beta chains from one sample in a study of post-analysis software for immune sequencing data. TCRdb passed the PCR reads through MiXCR, listing each CDR3 protein once. This sample has roughly 730,000 distinct CDR3 sequences, with roughly 29% found just once. Specimen: blood. The receptors here all came from a girl under 18 with multiple sclerosis. The conserved cysteine and the conserved F or W are not part of the CDR3 here. Each record gives: V gene, CDR3 length, CDR3 protein.

V: TRBV10-3; length: 11; CDR3: AISSDPTDTQY
V: TRBV12-3/TRBV12-4; length: 13; CDR3: ASSPHQGGNSPLH
V: TRBV4-3; length: 13; CDR3: ASSQTKSGVSEAF
V: TRBV11-2; length: 13; CDR3: ASSLTSYPNYGYT
V: TRBV20-1; length: 11; CDR3: SARGGVGETQY
V: TRBV20-1; length: 12; CDR3: SARASGTYNEQF
V: TRBV7-9; length: 13; CDR3: ASSGGSGTYNEHF
V: TRBV6-5; length: 13; CDR3: ASSQQANSYNEQF
V: TRBV6-1; length: 10; CDR3: ASSANRDIQY
V: TRBV9; length: 14; CDR3: ASSIGSGTLNQPQH
V: TRBV28; length: 11; CDR3: ASSFGGRGKQF
V: TRBV27; length: 13; CDR3: ASSPLAGAWETQY
V: TRBV9; length: 11; CDR3: ASSVDGAGGYT
V: TRBV5-1; length: 14; CDR3: ASSRTSGPSYNEQF
V: TRBV28; length: 13; CDR3: ASSFVSAGGETQY
V: TRBV27; length: 14; CDR3: ASSSSRNGAYEKLF
V: TRBV6-5; length: 10; CDR3: ASSPVNHEQY
V: TRBV29-1; length: 9; CDR3: SVGFTDTQY
V: TRBV20-1; length: 20; CDR3: SARDQVLSWREGLISADTQY
V: TRBV24-1; length: 13; CDR3: ATSAPQGSTDTQY
V: TRBV20-1; length: 14; CDR3: SASRDRGITNEKLF
V: TRBV29-1; length: 13; CDR3: SVRPRLVAGHEQF
V: TRBV29-1; length: 11; CDR3: STLDRATDTQY
V: TRBV4-1; length: 11; CDR3: ASSQDRYYGYT
V: TRBV6-1; length: 12; CDR3: ASSEQGAYYEQY
V: TRBV9; length: 14; CDR3: ASSVGLRRLTDTQY
V: TRBV20-1; length: 12; CDR3: SQRSLAGVHEQY
V: TRBV29-1; length: 14; CDR3: SVGTSGRSSYNEQF
V: TRBV20-1; length: 18; CDR3: SARGGLSGEGEWAKNIQY
V: TRBV20-1; length: 15; CDR3: SAKKLRLAALIPEQY
V: TRBV7-2; length: 13; CDR3: ASSLAASGFNEQF
V: TRBV28; length: 9; CDR3: TCGTYNEQF
V: TRBV6-1; length: 12; CDR3: ASSSTPLNTEAF
V: TRBV10-3; length: 12; CDR3: AISGRVSYNEQF
V: TRBV15; length: 13; CDR3: ATSRGAQWTDTQY
V: TRBV20-1; length: 12; CDR3: SARDPTSDVYEF
V: TRBV19; length: 12; CDR3: ASSIDRAQYEQY
V: TRBV9; length: 14; CDR3: ASSPRVSGIYNEQF
V: TRBV28; length: 14; CDR3: ASSRVGPGLGDEQY
V: TRBV7-6; length: 11; CDR3: ASSLSGGIEQF
V: TRBV2; length: 13; CDR3: ASSDGTVYNEKLF
V: TRBV27; length: 9; CDR3: ASAIEDTQY
V: TRBV29-1; length: 9; CDR3: SGDSRSGYT
V: TRBV2; length: 13; CDR3: ASSYKPHTNQPQH
V: TRBV5-1; length: 12; CDR3: ASSPDRANNEQF
V: TRBV20-1; length: 12; CDR3: SAGTFRNDQPQH
V: TRBV5-1; length: 14; CDR3: ASSPQAGGSGNEQF